This passage covers 29 T cell receptor beta chains from one sample sequenced in a study of shared clonotypes between healthy human individuals. Libraries were prepared by immunoSEQ multiplex PCR; TCRdb keeps only in-frame clonotypes and omits some of them. The data show 170,000 or so clones, 65% to 70% seen once. Sequenced material: memory CD4+ T cells sorted from blood. The subset was: CD45RA-negative fraction. Receptor source: a man aged 25 to 40 in good health.

The V and J genes are TRBV18 and TRBJ1-2, with D uncertain. V was cut by 0 bases and J by 5 bases, with 16 bases left in between. Germline V lookup: CDR1 KGHSH, CDR2 LQKENI. The CDR3 sequence is 16 residues long. The CDR3 region is CASSPPPGQSSYGYTF. The CDR3 bases are TGTGCCAGCTCACCACCCCCCGGGCAGTCTTCTTATGGCTACACCTTC. The full variable domain, with the rest looked up from reference TRBV18 and TRBJ1-2, is NAGVMQNPRHLVRRRGQEARLRCSPMKGHSHVYWYRQLPEEGLKFMVYLQKENIIDESGMPKERFSAEFPKEGPSILRIQQVVRGDSAAYFCASSPPPGQSSYGYTFGSGTRLTVV.

On this clone: A single base is all that separates this from a far larger clone, so a read error is likely. The chain is built from TRBV11-2 and TRBJ2-7, with TRBD1 matching over 9 bases. Germline CDR1 and CDR2: SGHAT and FQNNGV. Trimming removed 7 bases from V and 2 bases from J; junction bases left unmatched: 3. The CDR3 extends over 13 amino acids. The DNA of the CDR3 is TGTGCCAGCACTCGGGACAGGGCCTACGAGCAGTACTTC. It is translated as CASTRDRAYEQYF.

The chain is built from TRBV9 and TRBJ2-7; D remains unclear. The CDR3 extends over 14 amino acids. The germline V gene encodes CDR1 SGDLS and CDR2 YYNGEE. The V end lost 2 bases, the J end lost 0 bases, and 9 bases lay between the germline ends. CDR3: CASSVDLSSYEQYF. CDR3 sequence (DNA): TGTGCCAGCAGCGTGGACCTGAGCTCCTACGAGCAGTACTTC. The variable domain in full, with the rest retrieved from reference TRBV9 and TRBJ2-7, is DSGVTQTPKHLITATGQRVTLRCSPRSGDLSVYWYQQSLDQGLQFLIQYYNGEERAKGNILERFSAQQFPDLHSELNLSSLELGDSALYFCASSVDLSSYEQYFGPGTRLTVT.

This clone has at least ten counts. The chain is built from TRBV28 and TRBJ1-2, with D perhaps TRBD1 (6 bases). Trimming cost V 6 bases and J 7 bases, with 15 bases left between them. CDR1 and CDR2 from the germline V gene are MDHEN and SYDVKM. The CDR3 has 13 amino acids. CDR3 nucleotides: TGTGCCAGCAGCTTAACAGGGTTTGGTGGCTACACCTTC. It encodes CASSLTGFGGYTF.

This chain links TRBV5-6 with TRBJ2-3; D is perhaps TRBD1 or TRBD2 (5 bases each). V was shortened by 4 bases and J by 3 bases, with 12 bases between the two germline ends. The germline CDR1 and CDR2 sequences are SGHDT and YYEEEE. The CDR3 runs 14 residues. The CDR3 DNA follows: TGTGCCAGCAGCCGAAATTGGGGGACAGATACGCAGTATTTT. Its protein product is CASSRNWGTDTQYF.

This clone was seen at least ten times. The chain carries TRBV6-6 and TRBJ2-3, with a tentative D call TRBD2 (5 bases). Germline values: CDR1 MNHNY, CDR2 SVGAGI (reference sequence). This CDR3 spans 14 amino acids. V gave up 8 bases and J gave up 2 bases, with 14 bases separating them. The chain's CDR3 is CASERRSFTDTQYF. Here the CDR3 DNA reads TGTGCCAGCGAGCGGCGGTCTTTCACAGATACGCAGTATTTT.

The sample holds one count of this clone. This chain links TRBV9 with TRBJ2-5; 7 nucleotides agree with TRBD2. The CDR3 covers 14 residues. The junction had 5 bases not matched to a gene; V was cut back by 5 bases and J by 1 base. Germline values: CDR1 SGDLS, CDR2 YYNGEE. CDR3 sequence reads: CASSSGLFQETQYF. The CDR3 bases are TGTGCCAGCAGTTCGGGACTATTCCAAGAGACCCAGTACTTC.

The V and J genes are TRBV29-1 and TRBJ2-3, with D perhaps matching TRBD1 (5 bases). CDR1 and CDR2 from the germline V gene are SQVTM and ANQGSEA. This CDR3 contains 12 residues. Trimming stripped 7 bases from V and 0 bases from J, with 8 bases between. The DNA of the CDR3 is TGCAGCGCCGACAGAAGCACAGATACGCAGTATTTT. This encodes CSADRSTDTQYF.

The chain recombines TRBV25-1 with TRBJ2-7; possibly TRBD1 for D (8 bases). Germline V gene data show CDR1 as MGHDK and CDR2 as SYGVNS. The V and J ends lost 4 bases and 3 bases respectively, with 25 bases between them. The CDR3 is made up of 18 amino acids. The CDR3 spells CASSVTKMDRERGYEQYF. The DNA of the CDR3 is TGTGCCAGCAGTGTCACCAAGATGGACAGGGAGCGGGGCTACGAGCAGTACTTC.

The V and J genes are TRBV7-8 and TRBJ2-1; D is uncertain. V lost 1 base, J lost 0 bases, and 7 bases lay in between. CDR3 length: 15 amino acids. Germline CDR1 SGHVS, CDR2 FQNEAQ. The CDR3: CASSLGSGSYNEQFF. The CDR3 DNA reads TGTGCCAGCAGCTTAGGCTCCGGCTCCTACAATGAGCAGTTCTTC.

Worth noting for this clone: Other DNA sequences in the same sample also yield this CDR3. The rearrangement joins TRBV18 to TRBJ2-3, with D hard to call. V lost 2 bases and J lost 2, with 5 bases in between. CDR1 and CDR2 from the germline V gene are KGHSH and LQKENI. This CDR3 is built from 13 residues. The CDR3: CASSPGFTDTQYF. Here the CDR3 DNA reads TGTGCCAGCTCACCAGGGTTCACAGATACGCAGTATTTT.

The count of this clone is one. The rearrangement links TRBV28 to TRBJ2-7; 7 bases fit TRBD2. This CDR3 is built from 16 residues. In germline, CDR1 is MDHEN, CDR2 SYDVKM. Losses at the gene ends were 3 bases for V and 1 base for J; bases not matched to a gene: 9. As DNA, the CDR3 is TGTGCCAGCAGTTTCGGTTTCGCGGGAGTTTCCTACGAGCAGTACTTC. Protein: CASSFGFAGVSYEQYF.

This clone has only a few counts. The J gene is TRBJ2-3, the V gene TRBV7-2; D gene unclear. Germline lookup yields CDR1 SGHTA and CDR2 FQGNSA. Trimming shortened V by 1 base and J by 10 bases, and 9 bases separated the two germline ends. This CDR3 region has 12 residues. The CDR3 here is CASSLGGRPQYF. DNA of the CDR3: TGTGCCAGCAGCTTAGGCGGAAGGCCGCAGTATTTT.

V and J are TRBV7-6 and TRBJ2-3, with a tentative D call TRBD2 (5 bases). V lost 1 base and J 0 bases, leaving 5 bases between the germline ends. Germline CDR1 reads SGHVS; CDR2 reads FNYEAQ. The CDR3 runs to 14 residues. CDR3 sequence (DNA): TGTGCCAGCAGCTTAGGGACTAGCACAGATACGCAGTATTTT. Translating gives CASSLGTSTDTQYF.

The chain couples TRBV2 to TRBJ2-5; 8 bases line up with TRBD2. The V gene end was trimmed by 6 bases and the J gene end by 4 bases; junction bases not matched to a gene: 10. The CDR3 totals 15 residues. Germline loops: CDR1 SNHLY, CDR2 FYNNEI. CDR3 sequence (DNA): TGTGCCAGCAGGGGTGGAGTAGCGGGAAGAGAGACCCAGTACTTC. This gives the protein CASRGGVAGRETQYF.

A word on this clone: A much larger clone lies a single base off, so this may be a read error. The V and J genes are TRBV7-9 and TRBJ1-1; D unclear. Trimming removed 3 bases from V and 1 base from J, with 3 bases in between. Germline V gene data show CDR1 as SEHNR and CDR2 as FQNEAQ (reference sequence). There are 12 residues in the CDR3. CDR3 loop: CASSFGNTEAFF. CDR3 nucleotide sequence: TGTGCCAGCAGCTTTGGGAACACTGAAGCTTTCTTT.

The V call is TRBV5-1, the J call TRBJ2-6, with a weak D call TRBD2 (5 bases). Trimming cost V 7 bases and J 1 base, with 21 bases left between them. CDR3 length equals 18 residues. Germline-derived CDR1 and CDR2 are SGHRS and YFSETQ. CDR3 coding DNA: TGCGCCAGCCATCGCGGGCAGGCAGTCCATTCTGGGGCCAACGTCCTGACTTTC. Translating gives CASHRGQAVHSGANVLTF.

The rearrangement joins TRBV30 to TRBJ2-2, with 11 bases that match TRBD2. The CDR3 totals 20 residues. The V and J ends lost 0 bases and 2 bases, in that order; junction bases with no gene match: 14. In germline, CDR1 is GTSNPN, CDR2 SVGIG (reference sequence). The DNA of the CDR3 is TGTGCCTGGAGTGTCTGGACTAGCGGGCTAAGTAATAAAAACACCGGGGAGCTGTTTTTT. Protein: CAWSVWTSGLSNKNTGELFF.

In this sample, this clone turned up a few times. The V and J genes are TRBV7-8 and TRBJ2-7; tentative D call: TRBD2 (6 bases). CDR1 SGHVS and CDR2 FQNEAQ come from the germline V gene. Trimming cost V 5 bases and J 0 bases, with 14 bases left between them. The CDR3 extends over 15 amino acids. CDR3 sequence reads: CASSLSGSPSYEQYF. In DNA, the CDR3 is TGTGCCAGCAGCCTCTCCGGGAGCCCCTCCTACGAGCAGTACTTC.

V is TRBV7-6 and J is TRBJ2-5; a weak D match, TRBD1 (7 bases). Germline values: CDR1 SGHVS, CDR2 FNYEAQ. Trimming cost V 1 base and J 14 bases, with 14 bases left between them. CDR3 length: 12 amino acids. The CDR3 here is CASSLGRGPPYF. The CDR3 DNA is TGTGCCAGCAGCTTAGGGAGGGGGCCCCCCTACTTC. Together with reference TRBV7-6 and TRBJ2-5, the CDR3 gives the full variable domain: GAGVSQSPRYKVTKRGQDVALRCDPISGHVSLYWYRQALGQGPEFLTYFNYEAQQDKSGLPNDRFSAERPEGSISTLTIQRTEQRDSAMYRCASSLGRGPPYFGPGTRLLVL.

The chain links TRBV4-2 to TRBJ2-1; the match to TRBD1 covers 10 bases. Per the germline V gene, CDR1 is LGHNA and CDR2 is YNFKEQ. V lost 4 bases, J lost 9 bases, and 9 bases stayed unmatched. There are 15 residues in the CDR3. The CDR3 loop reads CASSPGQGRLGEQFF. The CDR3 nucleotides read TGTGCCAGCAGCCCGGGACAGGGGAGACTGGGTGAGCAGTTCTTC.

V gene TRBV5-1 combines with J gene TRBJ2-1, with a tentative D call TRBD1 (6 bases). Germline V gene sequence: CDR1 SGHRS, CDR2 YFSETQ. V was pared by 4 bases and J by 0 bases, with 17 bases between. The CDR3 is 17 amino acids. The CDR3 DNA reads as TGCGCCAGCAGCGGGGGCCGACCCGGCAGCTCCTACAATGAGCAGTTCTTC. Protein sequence: CASSGGRPGSSYNEQFF.

The chain carries TRBV4-3 and TRBJ2-1; D unresolved. Per germline, CDR1 LGHNA and CDR2 YSLEER. The length of the CDR3 is 13 residues. V was shortened by 0 bases and J by 10 bases, with 10 bases between the two germline ends. DNA of the CDR3: TGCGCCAGCAGCCAAGATCGTCGACCCGAGCAGTTCTTC. As protein: CASSQDRRPEQFF.

Only one count was recorded for this clone. This sequence joins TRBV5-1 and TRBJ2-5; 11 bases match TRBD2. The J segment lost 2 bases and the V segment lost 7 bases, leaving 7 bases of the junction unmatched. Germline values: CDR1 SGHRS, CDR2 YFSETQ. The CDR3 extends over 15 amino acids. CDR3 protein: CASAKGTSGQETQYF. CDR3 bases: TGCGCCAGCGCTAAAGGGACTAGCGGTCAAGAGACCCAGTACTTC.

The J gene is TRBJ1-1, the V gene TRBV7-2; 8 nucleotides match TRBD1. J was trimmed by 6 bases and V by 5 bases; bases with no gene match: 11. Germline CDR1 is SGHTA and CDR2 is FQGNSA. This CDR3 comprises 15 residues. Here the CDR3 reads CASSQRTGYFAEAFF. The DNA of the CDR3 is TGTGCCAGCAGCCAGCGGACAGGGTATTTCGCTGAAGCTTTCTTT.

Notes on this clone: This sample includes further DNA sequences coding for the same CDR3. The chain couples TRBV18 to TRBJ1-5; D call uncertain. Per germline, CDR1 KGHSH and CDR2 LQKENI. Trimming pared 3 bases from V and 0 bases from J, leaving 3 bases between. This CDR3 contains 13 residues. Here the CDR3 reads CASSPDSNQPQHF. CDR3 nucleotides: TGTGCCAGCTCACCGGATAGCAATCAGCCCCAGCATTTT.

This chain links TRBV7-9 with TRBJ2-7; 7 positions agree with TRBD1. V trimming: 5 bases; J trimming: 5 bases; junction bases outside the gene matches: 12. In germline, CDR1 is SEHNR, CDR2 FQNEAQ (reference sequence). There are 15 residues in the CDR3. In DNA form, the CDR3 reads TGTGCCAGCAGCCTCCGATTGACAGGGAGTGACGAGCAGTACTTC. The encoded protein is CASSLRLTGSDEQYF.

This clone was picked up a small number of times. The V call is TRBV18, the J call TRBJ1-3; tentatively, D is TRBD1 (5 bases). Trimming shortened V by 3 bases and J by 3 bases, and 9 bases separated the two germline ends. Germline-derived CDR1 and CDR2 are KGHSH and LQKENI. The CDR3 has 14 residues. The DNA of the CDR3 is TGTGCCAGCTCACCGACAGTTTTTGGAAACACCATATATTTT. Residues: CASSPTVFGNTIYF.

Only one count was recorded for this clone. The CDR3 coding sequence is TGTGTCAGAAGCTTAGATATTCACAGACAGTACTTC. Residues: CVRSLDIHRQYF. The chain uses TRBV7-5 and TRBJ2-7; TRBD1 is taken as the D call from the table, unchecked against the DNA. TRBV7-5 is tagged as a pseudogene. The CDR3 consists of 12 residues.